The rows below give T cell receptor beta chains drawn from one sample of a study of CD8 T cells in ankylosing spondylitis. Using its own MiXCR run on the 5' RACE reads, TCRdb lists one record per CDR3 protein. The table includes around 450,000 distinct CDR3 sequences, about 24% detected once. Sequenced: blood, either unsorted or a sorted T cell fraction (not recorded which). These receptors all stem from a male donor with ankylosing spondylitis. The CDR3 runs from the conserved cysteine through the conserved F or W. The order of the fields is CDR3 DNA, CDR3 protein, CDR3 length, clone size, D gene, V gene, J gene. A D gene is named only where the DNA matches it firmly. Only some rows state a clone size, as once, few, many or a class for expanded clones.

CDR3nt: TGTGCCAGCAGCTCCGCGGGGTCTCAGCCCCAGCATTTT
CDR3aa: CASSSAGSQPQHF
len: 13
abundance: many
d_gene: -
v_gene: TRBV11-2
j_gene: TRBJ1-5

CDR3nt: TGTGCCAGCAGCTTAGGCGGGAGGGCCTTCGATGAGCAGTTCTTC
CDR3aa: CASSLGGRAFDEQFF
len: 15
abundance: few
d_gene: TRBD2
v_gene: TRBV7-2
j_gene: TRBJ2-1

CDR3nt: TGTGCCAGCAGCAAAGTCAGGGCCGACAGGGTGGCTGAAAAACTGTTTTTT
CDR3aa: CASSKVRADRVAEKLFF
len: 17
abundance: -
d_gene: -
v_gene: TRBV21-1
j_gene: TRBJ1-4

CDR3nt: TGCGCCAGCAGCCCGACAGGGACCACCGGGGAGCTGTTTTTT
CDR3aa: CASSPTGTTGELFF
len: 14
abundance: -
d_gene: TRBD1
v_gene: TRBV5-1
j_gene: TRBJ2-2

CDR3nt: TGTGCCACCAGTGTGGGGTCTTTTAGTATAAATGAGCAGTTCTTC
CDR3aa: CATSVGSFSINEQFF
len: 15
abundance: few
d_gene: -
v_gene: TRBV24-1
j_gene: TRBJ2-1

CDR3nt: TGTGCCAGCAGTACCGACACTAGCAATCAGCCCCAGCATTTT
CDR3aa: CASSTDTSNQPQHF
len: 14
abundance: -
d_gene: -
v_gene: TRBV12-3/TRBV12-4
j_gene: TRBJ1-5

CDR3nt: TGTGCCAGCAGTTTTTTATCTAGCACAGATACGCAGTATTTT
CDR3aa: CASSFLSSTDTQYF
len: 14
abundance: -
d_gene: -
v_gene: TRBV12-3/TRBV12-4
j_gene: TRBJ2-3

CDR3nt: TGTGCCAGCAACTGGGGGACAGGGCGCTCTGGGGCCAACGTCCTGACTTTC
CDR3aa: CASNWGTGRSGANVLTF
len: 17
abundance: -
d_gene: TRBD1
v_gene: TRBV7-4
j_gene: TRBJ2-6

CDR3nt: TGTGCCATCAGTGAGTCTGGACTAGCGGGAGGACATGAGCAGTTCTTC
CDR3aa: CAISESGLAGGHEQFF
len: 16
abundance: -
d_gene: TRBD2
v_gene: TRBV10-3
j_gene: TRBJ2-1

CDR3nt: TGCAGCGTTGAACAAGGGGGCGCCAGGGGCTACACCTTC
CDR3aa: CSVEQGGARGYTF
len: 13
abundance: -
d_gene: TRBD1
v_gene: TRBV29-1
j_gene: TRBJ1-2

CDR3nt: TGTGCCAGTAGGACAGGGGGCGGGAATCAGCCCCAGCATTTT
CDR3aa: CASRTGGGNQPQHF
len: 14
abundance: -
d_gene: TRBD1
v_gene: TRBV19
j_gene: TRBJ1-5

CDR3nt: TGTGCCTCATCTAGGGGGGCCTTCTATGGCTACACCTTC
CDR3aa: CASSRGAFYGYTF
len: 13
abundance: few
d_gene: -
v_gene: TRBV15
j_gene: TRBJ1-2

CDR3nt: TGTGCCAGTGCTGGGGGCAGCTCCTACAATGAGCAGTTCTTC
CDR3aa: CASAGGSSYNEQFF
len: 14
abundance: -
d_gene: -
v_gene: TRBV14
j_gene: TRBJ2-1

CDR3nt: TGTGCCAGCAGCTTCACACCAACACTAGCGGCGGGGGGAGAGCAGTACTTC
CDR3aa: CASSFTPTLAAGGEQYF
len: 17
abundance: -
d_gene: TRBD2
v_gene: TRBV9
j_gene: TRBJ2-7

CDR3nt: TGCAGCGGGGAGTGGAGGGAAAAACTGTTTTTT
CDR3aa: CSGEWREKLFF
len: 11
abundance: -
d_gene: -
v_gene: TRBV29-1
j_gene: TRBJ1-4

CDR3nt: TGTGCCAGCAGTGAAACAACAGGGGCCCACTACGAGCAGTACTTC
CDR3aa: CASSETTGAHYEQYF
len: 15
abundance: many
d_gene: TRBD1
v_gene: TRBV6-1
j_gene: TRBJ2-7

CDR3nt: TGTGCCAGCAGCGTAGGGGCGGACACTGAAGCTTTCTTT
CDR3aa: CASSVGADTEAFF
len: 13
abundance: many
d_gene: -
v_gene: TRBV9
j_gene: TRBJ1-1

CDR3nt: TGCAGTGCTAGCGGTCTAGCGGAGAATTACCAAGAGACCCAGTACTTC
CDR3aa: CSASGLAENYQETQYF
len: 16
abundance: -
d_gene: TRBD2
v_gene: TRBV20-1
j_gene: TRBJ2-5

CDR3nt: TGCAGTGCTAGAGGACCCCGACTAGCGGGGGGCACAGATACGCAGTATTTT
CDR3aa: CSARGPRLAGGTDTQYF
len: 17
abundance: -
d_gene: TRBD2
v_gene: TRBV20-1
j_gene: TRBJ2-3

CDR3nt: TGCGCCAGCAGCCAGACGGGAGGGGCTCGGAGGGACACTGAAGCTTTCTTT
CDR3aa: CASSQTGGARRDTEAFF
len: 17
abundance: few
d_gene: -
v_gene: TRBV4-1
j_gene: TRBJ1-1

CDR3nt: TGTGCCAGCAGCCGCGGACTAGCGGGCGTGAATGAGCAGTTCTTC
CDR3aa: CASSRGLAGVNEQFF
len: 15
abundance: many
d_gene: TRBD2
v_gene: TRBV3-1
j_gene: TRBJ2-1

CDR3nt: TGCGCCAGCAGCCGGGACTGGTCGAACACCGGGGAGCTGTTTTTT
CDR3aa: CASSRDWSNTGELFF
len: 15
abundance: few
d_gene: -
v_gene: TRBV5-1
j_gene: TRBJ2-2

CDR3nt: TGTGCCAGAAGAGGGGGGGCAGAGACCCAGTACTTC
CDR3aa: CARRGGAETQYF
len: 12
abundance: -
d_gene: -
v_gene: TRBV3-1
j_gene: TRBJ2-5

CDR3nt: TGTGCCAGCATCCTCTTACCGGGACTAGCGGGAGGGCGGGTCACAGATACGCAGTATTTT
CDR3aa: CASILLPGLAGGRVTDTQYF
len: 20
abundance: -
d_gene: TRBD2
v_gene: TRBV12-3/TRBV12-4
j_gene: TRBJ2-3

CDR3nt: TGCAGCGTCGAGGGGATTTGGGGGGGAGGCACAGATACGCAGTATTTT
CDR3aa: CSVEGIWGGGTDTQYF
len: 16
abundance: -
d_gene: TRBD2
v_gene: TRBV29-1
j_gene: TRBJ2-3

CDR3nt: TGTGCCTGGAGCGATGAGTTATCCTACAATGAGCAGTTCTTC
CDR3aa: CAWSDELSYNEQFF
len: 14
abundance: -
d_gene: -
v_gene: TRBV30
j_gene: TRBJ2-1

CDR3nt: TGTGCCAGCAGTGAATCCCAGGACAGGATAAACTATGGCTACACCTTC
CDR3aa: CASSESQDRINYGYTF
len: 16
abundance: few
d_gene: TRBD1
v_gene: TRBV25-1
j_gene: TRBJ1-2

CDR3nt: TGCAGTGCTAGGAGGGGCATGAACACTGAAGCTTTCTTT
CDR3aa: CSARRGMNTEAFF
len: 13
abundance: -
d_gene: -
v_gene: TRBV20-1
j_gene: TRBJ1-1

CDR3nt: TGTGCCAGCAGCTTAGAGCAGTTGGGCACTGAAGCTTTCTTT
CDR3aa: CASSLEQLGTEAFF
len: 14
abundance: -
d_gene: -
v_gene: TRBV11-3
j_gene: TRBJ1-1

CDR3nt: TGCAGTTCGTCCGGGGTCCTTGGTCAGCCCCAGCATTTT
CDR3aa: CSSSGVLGQPQHF
len: 13
abundance: -
d_gene: -
v_gene: TRBV20-1
j_gene: TRBJ1-5

CDR3nt: TGTGCCAGCAGTTTAGTCCGGCTAGCGGCCAATGAGCAGTTCTTC
CDR3aa: CASSLVRLAANEQFF
len: 15
abundance: once
d_gene: TRBD2
v_gene: TRBV12-3/TRBV12-4
j_gene: TRBJ2-1

CDR3nt: TGTGCCAGCTCACCACCGGGACAAAAAGAGACCCAGTACTTC
CDR3aa: CASSPPGQKETQYF
len: 14
abundance: many
d_gene: -
v_gene: TRBV18
j_gene: TRBJ2-5

CDR3nt: TGTGCCAGCAGTGAATTGGTGGGACAGGGGGTTCTCAACGAGCAGTACTTC
CDR3aa: CASSELVGQGVLNEQYF
len: 17
abundance: -
d_gene: TRBD1
v_gene: TRBV25-1
j_gene: TRBJ2-7

CDR3nt: TGTGCCAGCAGGCCGGGACACGCGGTGAGCAACACCGGGGAGCTGTTTTTT
CDR3aa: CASRPGHAVSNTGELFF
len: 17
abundance: -
d_gene: -
v_gene: TRBV11-3
j_gene: TRBJ2-2

CDR3nt: TGTGCCAGCAGCTTAGCCACATCCGGACAGAACACTGAAGCTTTCTTT
CDR3aa: CASSLATSGQNTEAFF
len: 16
abundance: few
d_gene: -
v_gene: TRBV7-2
j_gene: TRBJ1-1

CDR3nt: TGCAGCGCCGCGCGCAGGGACGTAGGCAATGAGCAGTTCTTC
CDR3aa: CSAARRDVGNEQFF
len: 14
abundance: -
d_gene: -
v_gene: TRBV29-1
j_gene: TRBJ2-1

CDR3nt: TGTGCCAGCCACACCCAGGGTAACAATGAGCAGTTCTTC
CDR3aa: CASHTQGNNEQFF
len: 13
abundance: few
d_gene: -
v_gene: TRBV12-3/TRBV12-4
j_gene: TRBJ2-1

CDR3nt: TGTGCCAGCAGCCAAACTTTTAGCCTAGGGACCCAGTACTTC
CDR3aa: CASSQTFSLGTQYF
len: 14
abundance: few
d_gene: -
v_gene: TRBV3-1
j_gene: TRBJ2-5

CDR3nt: TGTGCCACCAGTGATCTAGGGTTTCAGCCCCAGCATTTT
CDR3aa: CATSDLGFQPQHF
len: 13
abundance: few
d_gene: -
v_gene: TRBV24-1
j_gene: TRBJ1-5

CDR3nt: TGTGCCAGCAGTACGAAAATCCCACCCCCAGGGGGCTTGGCTGGAAACACCATATATTTT
CDR3aa: CASSTKIPPPGGLAGNTIYF
len: 20
abundance: few
d_gene: TRBD1
v_gene: TRBV12-3/TRBV12-4
j_gene: TRBJ1-3